This TCR beta chain was recovered during a study of vaccination effects on CD4 cells after COVID-19. A note on this clone: Antigen: not known.

Notes on the study in general: In vaccinees who were healthy, merely 1 out of 255 vaccine-induced clones cross-reacted with common cold coronaviruses. Early timepoints after infection were absent, and convalescent patients were few in the study.

Using immunoSEQ multiplex PCR, the repertoire was profiled, and TCRdb retains in-frame clones only, with some absent. The table lists about 40,000 clones, about 67% of them singletons. Having been cultured for under twelve days, the cells underwent CD4+ T cell isolation. Vaccination of participants consisted of two doses of either the BNT162b2 or mRNA-1273 vaccine. Having tested negative for nucleocapsid antibodies, the vaccine recipients showed no prior SARS-CoV-2 infection. Cultures had half their medium replaced with IL-2 medium on days 3 and 7. The receptor's source is a human donor who received a COVID-19 vaccine. This material consisted of CD4+ T cells from PBMCs cultured without peptide, taken after COVID-19 vaccination.

CDR3 sequence reads: CASSVERGEAFF. In DNA, the CDR3 is TGTGCCAGCAGCGTAGAGAGGGGGGAGGCTTTCTTT. The rearrangement uses TRBV9 and TRBJ1-1, with D perhaps TRBD1 (6 bases). V was cut by 0 bases and J by 11 bases, with 11 bases left in between. In germline, CDR1 is SGDLS, CDR2 YYNGEE. The CDR3 is 12 amino acids. Based on the CDR3 plus reference TRBV9 and TRBJ1-1, the full variable domain is DSGVTQTPKHLITATGQRVTLRCSPRSGDLSVYWYQQSLDQGLQFLIQYYNGEERAKGNILERFSAQQFPDLHSELNLSSLELGDSALYFCASSVERGEAFFGQGTRLTVV.